This T cell receptor (beta chain) was identified in a study of blood T cells in healthy people across ages. Notes on the study in general: Naive and antigen-experienced cells were not separated, limiting conclusive comparison. In older individuals, TCR beta diversity per million T cells was lower, falling roughly linearly with age.

About this clonotype: Its matching antigen is unknown.

Using a J-beta primer mix together with a sample-barcoded 5' primer, a second PCR was run for 7 to 11 cycles. Each CDR3 protein is one row after TCRdb ran MiXCR on the 5' RACE reads. The sample consists of 550,000 to 750,000 distinct CDR3 sequences, over 20% of them appearing once. The CDR3 covers 18 residues. CDR1 is LNHDA and CDR2 is SQIVND in the germline V gene (reference sequence). The ends were cut back, 5 bases at V and 3 bases at J, with 25 bases in the middle. Isolation of PBMCs gave at least 6.5 million cells per sample. This sequence originates from a man in his sixties or seventies in good health. The chain uses TRBV19 and TRBJ2-5; a possible D gene is TRBD1 (6 bases). Sequenced input: blood. CDR3 sequence (DNA): TGTGCCAGTAGTGGGGGCTTAGGGCTCGACAGGCGTAAAGAGACCCAGTACTTC. This sequence encodes CASSGGLGLDRRKETQYF.